Presented here are 3 T cell receptor beta chains from one specimen sequenced in a study of identical twins. TCRdb reprocessed the 5' RACE reads via MiXCR and lists one record per CDR3 protein. The sample contains hundreds of thousands of distinct CDR3 sequences, approximately 6% of which appear only once. The sequencing input was naive T cells sorted from blood. All receptors derive from a man aged 18 to 30 in good health.

This clonotype was detected a few times. This chain uses TRBV6-1 with TRBJ1-6, with 9 positions matching TRBD1. The CDR3 covers 13 residues. The trim removed 11 bases at V and 7 bases at J, leaving 6 bases unmatched. Germline V lookup: CDR1 MNHNS, CDR2 SASEGT. The chain's CDR3 is CAGRQGENSPLHF. The CDR3 DNA is TGTGCCGGGAGACAGGGGGAGAATTCACCCCTCCACTTT.

This clonotype has at least ten counts. J is TRBJ2-7 and V is TRBV12-3 or TRBV12-4; D call uncertain. With 4 bases removed from V and 3 bases from J, the gap between germline ends came to 7 bases. The CDR3 is 12 amino acids. The CDR3, as DNA: TGTGCCAGCAGTTCGAGGAACTACGAGCAGTACTTC. This gives the protein CASSSRNYEQYF.

This clonotype has a count of ten or more. This rearrangement joins TRBV12-3 or TRBV12-4 to TRBJ2-7, with a tentative D call TRBD2 (5 bases). This CDR3 is built from 13 residues. V shed 4 bases and J shed 3 bases, with 10 bases lying between them. CDR3 nucleotide sequence: TGTGCCAGCAGTTCGGGGTCGATCTACGAGCAGTACTTC. It yields the protein CASSSGSIYEQYF.